This passage covers 22 T cell receptor beta chains from one sample sequenced in a study of OX40 agonist ivuxolimab in advanced cancers. Repertoires were generated with immunoSEQ multiplex PCR, while TCRdb's copy carries only in-frame clones and drops some. Of 70,000 or so clones in the sample, about 89% were seen once. The sample in question was CD4+ or CD8+ T cells sorted from blood, obtained in a trial of the OX40 agonist ivuxolimab. The receptor source for this set is an adult with an advanced solid tumor such as melanoma, head and neck, liver or kidney cancer.

This chain uses TRBV6-5 with TRBJ1-2; D uncertain. The CDR3 runs to 14 residues. Trimming took off 4 bases at V and 6 bases at J, with 15 bases between the two ends. The V gene's germline CDR1 is MNHEY and CDR2 SVGAGI. The CDR3 DNA reads TGTGCCAGCAGTTCCATTTCCGGTGCGGATGGCTACACCTTC. Protein sequence: CASSSISGADGYTF.

V is TRBV11-2 and J is TRBJ2-7, with no clear D. The CDR3 covers 13 residues. Trimming took off 1 base at V and 0 bases at J, with 4 bases between the two ends. Per germline, CDR1 SGHAT and CDR2 FQNNGV. The CDR3, as DNA: TGTGCCAGCAGCTTAGGTTTCTCCTACGAGCAGTACTTC. Translation gives CASSLGFSYEQYF.

A remark on this clone: The same CDR3 also results from other DNA sequences found in this sample. The CDR3 sequence: CASSLYGELAGGEYNEQFF. The CDR3 coding sequence is TGTGCCAGCAGTTTATACGGGGAACTAGCGGGAGGAGAATACAATGAGCAGTTCTTC. The J gene is TRBJ2-1, the V gene TRBV28; 12 positions agree with TRBD2. The ends lost 1 base at V and 4 bases at J; junction bases unmatched: 11. This CDR3 region has 19 residues. Germline loops: CDR1 MDHEN, CDR2 SYDVKM. The full variable domain, rest sourced from reference TRBV28 and TRBJ2-1, is DVKVTQSSRYLVKRTGEKVFLECVQDMDHENMFWYRQDPGLGLRLIYFSYDVKMKEKGDIPEGYSVSREKKERFSLILESASTNQTSMYLCASSLYGELAGGEYNEQFFGPGTRLTVL.

The chain has TRBV7-9 and TRBJ2-3; no reliable D call. CDR3 length: 18 amino acids. Germline CDR1 reads SEHNR; CDR2 reads FQNEAQ (reference sequence). Trimming took off 4 bases at V and 4 bases at J, with 24 bases between the two ends. The CDR3 DNA reads as TGTGCCAGCAGCTCCCTTTTTGATTCGACTCGTCGACCAGATACGCAGTATTTT. It translates to CASSSLFDSTRRPDTQYF.

The rearrangement uses TRBV5-1 and TRBJ2-5, with D possibly being TRBD2 (6 bases). The CDR3 runs 16 residues. Germline CDR1 and CDR2: SGHRS and YFSETQ. V was pared by 4 bases and J by 4 bases, with 20 bases between. In DNA form, the CDR3 reads TGCGCCAGCAGCCCATTTTCCGGGACTTACGGAGAGACCCAGTACTTC. Its protein is CASSPFSGTYGETQYF. The full variable domain, its missing parts supplied by reference TRBV5-1 and TRBJ2-5, is KAGVTQTPRYLIKTRGQQVTLSCSPISGHRSVSWYQQTPGQGLQFLFEYFSETQRNKGNFPGRFSGRQFSNSRSEMNVSTLELGDSALYLCASSPFSGTYGETQYFGPGTRLLVL.

This rearrangement joins TRBV21-1 to TRBJ1-5. TRBV21-1 is a pseudogene locus. The length of the CDR3 is 15 residues. The CDR3 spells CASSPGPWGNQPQHF. CDR3 in DNA: TGTGCCAGTTCTCCGGGACCATGGGGCAATCAGCCCCAGCATTTT.

This chain joins TRBV5-5 and TRBJ2-5, with 9 bases matching TRBD2. Germline lookup yields CDR1 SGHKS and CDR2 YYEKEE (reference sequence). J was trimmed by 5 bases and V by 4 bases; bases with no gene match: 12. The CDR3 is made up of 16 amino acids. The CDR3 DNA reads TGTGCCAGCAGCGCTCAGGGACTAGCAAGTTGGGAGACCCAGTACTTC. Translating it yields CASSAQGLASWETQYF. The full variable domain, completed using reference TRBV5-5 and TRBJ2-5, is DAGVTQSPTHLIKTRGQQVTLRCSPISGHKSVSWYQQVLGQGPQFIFQYYEKEERGRGNFPDRFSARQFPNYSSELNVNALLLGDSALYLCASSAQGLASWETQYFGPGTRLLVL.

This sequence joins TRBV7-9 and TRBJ1-4; 10 nucleotides align to TRBD1. V was pared by 4 bases and J by 7 bases, with 6 bases of the junction left unmatched. CDR3 size: 15 residues. In germline, CDR1 is SEHNR, CDR2 FQNEAQ (reference sequence). The CDR3 nucleotides read TGTGCCAGCAGCTCACCGGGACAGGGGTTTGAAAAACTGTTTTTT. Its protein is CASSSPGQGFEKLFF.

V is TRBV6-5 and J is TRBJ2-1; D is uncertain. The germline V gene has CDR1 MNHEY and CDR2 SVGAGI. The CDR3 consists of 15 residues. Between the trimmed V and J ends, which lost 1 base and 5 bases, there was a span of 12 bases. CDR3 in DNA: TGTGCCAGCAGTTACTACCCCAGGACCGACAATGAGCAGTTCTTC. Amino acid sequence: CASSYYPRTDNEQFF.

This clone was detected only a few times. This sample includes further DNA sequences coding for the same CDR3. J is TRBJ2-2 and V is TRBV18; no clear D gene. This CDR3 has 14 amino acids. The germline V and J ends were trimmed by 3 bases and 2 bases, with 7 bases remaining between them. The germline gives CDR1 KGHSH, CDR2 LQKENI. The CDR3 region has the DNA TGTGCCAGCTCACCCCCCGTAAACACCGGGGAGCTGTTTTTT. It codes for CASSPPVNTGELFF.

The V call is TRBV9, the J call TRBJ2-7; D call uncertain. This CDR3 spans 14 amino acids. V dropped 0 bases and J dropped 7 bases, with 14 bases sitting between them. Germline V CDR1 and CDR2: SGDLS, YYNGEE. CDR3 sequence reads: CASSVASHLGEQYF. The DNA for the CDR3 is TGTGCCAGCAGCGTAGCCAGCCACCTAGGTGAGCAGTACTTC.

The chain uses TRBV6-5 and TRBJ2-1, with D hard to call. V shed 2 bases and J shed 9 bases, with 11 bases lying between them. Germline CDR1 is MNHEY and CDR2 is SVGAGI. This CDR3 spans 13 amino acids. The CDR3 sequence is CASSYAVGSEQFF. The CDR3 DNA sequence: TGTGCCAGCAGTTACGCCGTAGGTTCTGAGCAGTTCTTC.

The V call is TRBV9, the J call TRBJ2-7; TRBD2 aligns across 10 bases. The germline V gene encodes CDR1 SGDLS and CDR2 YYNGEE. The V and J ends lost 0 bases and 3 bases, in that order; junction bases with no gene match: 3. CDR3 length: 15 residues. CDR3 sequence: CASSVGPSGGYEQYF. The CDR3 coding sequence is TGTGCCAGCAGCGTAGGTCCTAGCGGGGGCTACGAGCAGTACTTC.

The V and J genes are TRBV9 and TRBJ1-1; no clear D. CDR1 and CDR2 from the germline V gene are SGDLS and YYNGEE. V was pared by 0 bases and J by 1 base, with 10 bases between. CDR3 length equals 15 residues. CDR3 DNA: TGTGCCAGCAGCGTAGAGGGCAGCCCGAACACTGAAGCTTTCTTT. The encoded protein is CASSVEGSPNTEAFF.

The chain uses TRBV4-1 and TRBJ2-1; 8 bases map to TRBD2. Trimming took 5 bases from V and 6 from J; bases not matched to a gene: 6. The CDR3 spans 14 residues. CDR1 and CDR2 from the germline V gene are MGHRA and YSYEKL. CDR3 sequence (DNA): TGCGCCAGCAGCGAGGTAGCGGGACCCAATGAGCAGTTCTTC. Protein product: CASSEVAGPNEQFF.

This chain uses TRBV10-2 with TRBJ2-7, with TRBD1 identical over 9 bases. The germline V gene encodes CDR1 WSHSY and CDR2 SAAADI. The CDR3 totals 12 residues. The V and J ends lost 8 bases and 3 bases, in that order; junction bases with no gene match: 2. The CDR3 reads CASGDRVYEQYF. CDR3 nucleotide sequence: TGCGCCAGCGGGGACAGGGTCTACGAGCAGTACTTC.

The rearrangement uses TRBV5-1 and TRBJ2-7; 11 bases match TRBD2. This CDR3 contains 14 residues. Trimming at V came to 1 base and at J to 3 bases, leaving 0 bases not matched to a gene. Germline values: CDR1 SGHRS, CDR2 YFSETQ. The CDR3 coding sequence is TGCGCCAGCAGCTTGACTAGCGGGAGCTACGAGCAGTACTTC. Amino acid sequence: CASSLTSGSYEQYF.

The CDR3 reads CASSIQVYYEQYF. In DNA, the CDR3 is TGTGCCAGTAGTATACAGGTTTATTACGAGCAGTACTTC. The V gene is TRBV19, the J gene TRBJ2-7, with unresolved D. Germline loops: CDR1 LNHDA, CDR2 SQIVND (reference sequence). V dropped 2 bases and J dropped 4 bases, with 9 bases sitting between them. The CDR3 is made up of 13 amino acids.

The rearrangement links TRBV27 to TRBJ2-3; D call uncertain. The CDR3 extends over 13 amino acids. In germline, CDR1 is MNHEY, CDR2 SMNVEV (reference sequence). V lost 3 bases and J 3 bases, leaving 7 bases between the germline ends. The CDR3 reads CASSLYQTDTQYF. The CDR3 bases are TGTGCCAGCAGTTTGTATCAAACAGATACGCAGTATTTT.

V gene TRBV19 combines with J gene TRBJ2-7; D is tentatively TRBD1 or TRBD2 (5 bases each). The CDR3 runs to 15 residues. The V end was cut by 3 bases, the J end by 2 bases, with 14 bases between. Germline V gene lookup returns CDR1 LNHDA and CDR2 SQIVND (reference sequence). In DNA form, the CDR3 reads TGTGCCAGTAGTATTAGTTGGGACCGCCCCTACGAGCAGTACTTC. This translates into CASSISWDRPYEQYF.

The rearrangement joins TRBV19 to TRBJ2-2, with 10 bases that match TRBD1. Losses at the gene ends were 4 bases for V and 1 base for J; bases not matched to a gene: 3. Looked up from germline, CDR1 is LNHDA and CDR2 is SQIVND (reference sequence). This CDR3 region has 16 residues. The CDR3 loop is CASSTRTGGNTGELFF. In DNA, the CDR3 is TGTGCCAGTAGTACGCGGACAGGGGGGAACACCGGGGAGCTGTTTTTT.

The chain joins TRBV9 to TRBJ1-5; no definite D call. Germline values: CDR1 SGDLS, CDR2 YYNGEE. Trimming cost V 0 bases and J 5 bases, with 6 bases left between them. The CDR3 has 13 amino acids. Written as DNA, the CDR3 is TGTGCCAGCAGCGTAGACGAGTATCAGCCCCAGCATTTT. This encodes CASSVDEYQPQHF.